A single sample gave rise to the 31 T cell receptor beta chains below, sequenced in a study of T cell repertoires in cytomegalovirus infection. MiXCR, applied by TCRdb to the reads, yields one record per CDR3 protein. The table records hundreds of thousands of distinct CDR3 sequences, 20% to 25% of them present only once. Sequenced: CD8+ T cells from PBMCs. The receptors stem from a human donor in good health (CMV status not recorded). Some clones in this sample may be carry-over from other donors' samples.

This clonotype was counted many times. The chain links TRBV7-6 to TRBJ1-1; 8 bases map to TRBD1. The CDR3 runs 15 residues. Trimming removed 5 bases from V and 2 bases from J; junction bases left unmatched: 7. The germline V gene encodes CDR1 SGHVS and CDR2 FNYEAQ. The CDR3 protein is CASSPGTGLNTEAFF. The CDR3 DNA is TGTGCCAGCAGCCCCGGGACAGGACTCAACACTGAAGCTTTCTTT.

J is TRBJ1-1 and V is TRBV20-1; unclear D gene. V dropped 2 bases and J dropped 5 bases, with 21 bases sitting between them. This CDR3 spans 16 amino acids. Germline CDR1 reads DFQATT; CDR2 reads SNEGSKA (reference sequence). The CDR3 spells CSARQSEEWAGTEAFF. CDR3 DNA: TGCAGTGCTAGACAGTCCGAGGAGTGGGCCGGGACTGAAGCTTTCTTT.

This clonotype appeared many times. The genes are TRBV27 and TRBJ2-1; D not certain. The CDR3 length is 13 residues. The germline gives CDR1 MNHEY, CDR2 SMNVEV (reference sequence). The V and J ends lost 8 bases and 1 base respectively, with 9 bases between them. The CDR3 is CASGVRSYNEQFF. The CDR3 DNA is TGTGCCAGCGGGGTGCGGTCCTACAATGAGCAGTTCTTC.

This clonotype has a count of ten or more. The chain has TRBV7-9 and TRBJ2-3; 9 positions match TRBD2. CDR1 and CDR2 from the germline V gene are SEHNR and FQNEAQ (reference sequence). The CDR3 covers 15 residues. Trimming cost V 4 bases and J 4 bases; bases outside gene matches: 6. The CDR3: CASSSASGDPDTQYF. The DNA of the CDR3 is TGTGCCAGCAGCTCAGCTAGCGGGGATCCAGATACGCAGTATTTT. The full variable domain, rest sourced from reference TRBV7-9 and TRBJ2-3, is DTGVSQNPRHKITKRGQNVTFRCDPISEHNRLYWYRQTLGQGPEFLTYFQNEAQLEKSRLLSDRFSAERPKGSFSTLEIQRTEQGDSAMYLCASSSASGDPDTQYFGPGTRLTVL.

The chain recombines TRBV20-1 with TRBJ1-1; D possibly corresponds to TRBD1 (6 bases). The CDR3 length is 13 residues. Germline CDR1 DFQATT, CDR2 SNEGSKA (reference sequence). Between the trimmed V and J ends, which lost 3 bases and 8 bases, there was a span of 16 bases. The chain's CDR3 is CSASLGGPVEAFF. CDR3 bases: TGCAGTGCTAGCCTTGGGGGGCCCGTAGAAGCTTTCTTT.

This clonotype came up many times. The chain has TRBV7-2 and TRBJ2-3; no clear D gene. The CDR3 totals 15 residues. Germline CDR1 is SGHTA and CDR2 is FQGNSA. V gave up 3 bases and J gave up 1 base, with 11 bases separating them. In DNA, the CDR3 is TGTGCCAGCAGCTTCCGTTATAGTGGCACAGATACGCAGTATTTT. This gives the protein CASSFRYSGTDTQYF.

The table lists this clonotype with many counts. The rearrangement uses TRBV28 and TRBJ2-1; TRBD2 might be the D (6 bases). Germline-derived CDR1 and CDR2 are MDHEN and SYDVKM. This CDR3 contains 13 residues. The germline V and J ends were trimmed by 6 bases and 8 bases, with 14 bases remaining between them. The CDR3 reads CASRDPREDEQFF. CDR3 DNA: TGTGCCAGCAGAGACCCCAGGGAGGATGAGCAGTTCTTC.

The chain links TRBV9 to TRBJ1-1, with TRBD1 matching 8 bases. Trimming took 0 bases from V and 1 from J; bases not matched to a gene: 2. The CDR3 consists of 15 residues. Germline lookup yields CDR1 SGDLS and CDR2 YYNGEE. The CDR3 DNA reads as TGTGCCAGCAGCGTAGGTGGGACAGGGAACACTGAAGCTTTCTTT. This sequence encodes CASSVGGTGNTEAFF.

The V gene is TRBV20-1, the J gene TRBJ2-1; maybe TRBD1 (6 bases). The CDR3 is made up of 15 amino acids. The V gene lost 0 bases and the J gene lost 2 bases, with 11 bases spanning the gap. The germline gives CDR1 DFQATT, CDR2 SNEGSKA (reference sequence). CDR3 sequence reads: CSARDYRETYNEQFF. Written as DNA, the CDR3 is TGCAGTGCTAGAGATTACAGGGAAACCTACAATGAGCAGTTCTTC.

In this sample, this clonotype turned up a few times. The DNA of the CDR3 is TGTGCCAGCAGTTTAACGACAGTTTCCTACAATGAGCAGTTCTTC. Translating it yields CASSLTTVSYNEQFF. V is TRBV12-3 or TRBV12-4 and J is TRBJ2-1, with D possibly TRBD1 on 5 matching bases. This CDR3 is built from 15 residues. The V end was cut by 2 bases, the J end by 1 base, with 9 bases between.

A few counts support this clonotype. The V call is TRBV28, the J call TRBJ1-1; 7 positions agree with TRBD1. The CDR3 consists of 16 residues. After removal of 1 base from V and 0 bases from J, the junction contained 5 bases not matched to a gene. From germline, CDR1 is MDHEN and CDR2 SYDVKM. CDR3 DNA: TGTGCCAGCAGTTTATACGAGGGGGCTATGAACACTGAAGCTTTCTTT. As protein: CASSLYEGAMNTEAFF.

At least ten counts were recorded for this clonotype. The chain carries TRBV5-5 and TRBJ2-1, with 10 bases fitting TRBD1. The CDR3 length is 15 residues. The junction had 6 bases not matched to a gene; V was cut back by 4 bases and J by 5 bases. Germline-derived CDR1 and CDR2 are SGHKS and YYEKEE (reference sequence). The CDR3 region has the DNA TGTGCCAGCAGCCCCGGGACAGGGGAGAACAATGAGCAGTTCTTC. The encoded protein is CASSPGTGENNEQFF.

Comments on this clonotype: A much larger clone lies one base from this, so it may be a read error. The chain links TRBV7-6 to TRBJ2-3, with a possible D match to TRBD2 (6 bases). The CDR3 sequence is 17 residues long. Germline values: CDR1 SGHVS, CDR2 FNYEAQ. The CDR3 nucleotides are TGTGCCAACAGCCCTAGATCGGGGAGGCTTAGCACAGATACGCAGTATTTT. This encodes CANSPRSGRLSTDTQYF.

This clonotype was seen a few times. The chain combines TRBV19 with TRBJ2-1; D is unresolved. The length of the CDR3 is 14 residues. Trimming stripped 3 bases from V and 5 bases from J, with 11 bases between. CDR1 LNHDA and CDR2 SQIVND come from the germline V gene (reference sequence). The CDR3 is CASSIVFLNNEQFF. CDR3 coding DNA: TGTGCCAGTAGTATCGTATTTCTGAACAATGAGCAGTTCTTC.

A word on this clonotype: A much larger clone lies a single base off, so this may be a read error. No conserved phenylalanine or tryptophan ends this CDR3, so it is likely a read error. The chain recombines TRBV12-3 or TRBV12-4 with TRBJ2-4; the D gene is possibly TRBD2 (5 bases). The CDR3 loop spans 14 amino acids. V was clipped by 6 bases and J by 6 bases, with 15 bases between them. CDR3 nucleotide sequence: TGTGCCAGCAGCTCGCCCTTTCGGGGAAACATTCAGTACTCC. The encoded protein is CASSSPFRGNIQYS.

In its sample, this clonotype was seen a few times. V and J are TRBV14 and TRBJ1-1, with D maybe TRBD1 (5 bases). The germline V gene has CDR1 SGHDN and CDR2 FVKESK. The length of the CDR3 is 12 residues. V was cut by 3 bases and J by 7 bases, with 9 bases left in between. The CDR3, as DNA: TGTGCCAGCAGCCACCGACAGAGTGAAGCTTTCTTT. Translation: CASSHRQSEAFF.

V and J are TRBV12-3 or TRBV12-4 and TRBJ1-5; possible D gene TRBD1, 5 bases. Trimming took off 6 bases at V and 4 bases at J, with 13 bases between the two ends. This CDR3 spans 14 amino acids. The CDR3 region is CASSHGGGNQPQHF. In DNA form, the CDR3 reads TGTGCCAGCAGCCATGGCGGGGGGAATCAGCCCCAGCATTTT.

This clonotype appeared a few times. CDR3 nucleotides: TGTGCCAGCAGCGTACGGGCAAATGAGCAGTTCTTC. Translated: CASSVRANEQFF. The chain couples TRBV9 to TRBJ2-1; D call uncertain. The CDR3 sequence is 12 residues long. Looked up from germline, CDR1 is SGDLS and CDR2 is YYNGEE. Trimming cost V 1 base and J 7 bases, with 6 bases left between them. The full variable domain, its missing parts supplied by reference TRBV9 and TRBJ2-1, is DSGVTQTPKHLITATGQRVTLRCSPRSGDLSVYWYQQSLDQGLQFLIQYYNGEERAKGNILERFSAQQFPDLHSELNLSSLELGDSALYFCASSVRANEQFFGPGTRLTVL.

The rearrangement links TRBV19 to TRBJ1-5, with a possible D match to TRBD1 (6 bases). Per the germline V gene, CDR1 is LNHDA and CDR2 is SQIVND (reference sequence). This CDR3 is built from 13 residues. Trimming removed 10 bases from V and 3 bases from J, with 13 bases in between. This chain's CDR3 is CAISTGLNQPQHF. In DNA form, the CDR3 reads TGTGCCATTAGCACAGGGCTCAATCAGCCCCAGCATTTT.

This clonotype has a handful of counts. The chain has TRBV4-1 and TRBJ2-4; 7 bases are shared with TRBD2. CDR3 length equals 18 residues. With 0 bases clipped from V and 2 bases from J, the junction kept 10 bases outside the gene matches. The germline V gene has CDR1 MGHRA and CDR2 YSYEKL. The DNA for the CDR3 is TGCGCCAGCAGCCAAGATCGGTTCGAGGGAGGGCCCAAAAACATTCAGTACTTC. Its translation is CASSQDRFEGGPKNIQYF.

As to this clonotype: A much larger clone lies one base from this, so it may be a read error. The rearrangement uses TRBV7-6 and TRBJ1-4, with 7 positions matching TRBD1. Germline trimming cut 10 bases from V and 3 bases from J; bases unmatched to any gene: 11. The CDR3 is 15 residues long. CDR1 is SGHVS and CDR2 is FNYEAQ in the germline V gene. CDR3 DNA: TGTGCCAACAACAGTCCAGGGGGGCCTAATGAAAAACTGTTTTTT. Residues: CANNSPGGPNEKLFF.

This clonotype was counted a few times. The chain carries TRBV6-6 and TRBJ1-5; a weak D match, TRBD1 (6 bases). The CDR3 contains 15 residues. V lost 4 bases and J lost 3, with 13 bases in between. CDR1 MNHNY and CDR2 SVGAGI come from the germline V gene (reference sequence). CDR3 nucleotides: TGTGCCAGCAGTTCCGAGGGGGTTGACAATCAGCCCCAGCATTTT. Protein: CASSSEGVDNQPQHF.

The CDR3, as DNA: TGTGCCAGCAGTTTCCAAGGGGACCGCTTGAAAGGCTACACCTTC. It yields the protein CASSFQGDRLKGYTF. V usage is TRBV28 and J usage is TRBJ1-2, with D perhaps TRBD1 (5 bases). V dropped 3 bases and J dropped 8 bases, with 19 bases sitting between them. CDR1 is MDHEN, CDR2 SYDVKM, per germline. This CDR3 comprises 15 residues.

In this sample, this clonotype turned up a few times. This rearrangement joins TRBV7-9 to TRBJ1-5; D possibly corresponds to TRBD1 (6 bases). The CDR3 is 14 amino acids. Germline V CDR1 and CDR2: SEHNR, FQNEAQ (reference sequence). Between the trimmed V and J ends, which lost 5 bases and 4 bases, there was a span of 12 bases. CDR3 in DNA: TGTGCCAGCAGCGCCTCTGACAGGAATCAGCCCCAGCATTTT. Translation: CASSASDRNQPQHF.

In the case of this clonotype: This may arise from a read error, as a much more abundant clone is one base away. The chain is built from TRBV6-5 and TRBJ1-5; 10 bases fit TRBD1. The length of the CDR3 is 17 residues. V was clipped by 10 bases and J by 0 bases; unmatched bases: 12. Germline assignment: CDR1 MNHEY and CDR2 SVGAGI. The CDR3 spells CANRRDRGGYSNQPQHF. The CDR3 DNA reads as TGTGCCAACAGAAGGGACAGGGGAGGATATAGCAATCAGCCCCAGCATTTT.

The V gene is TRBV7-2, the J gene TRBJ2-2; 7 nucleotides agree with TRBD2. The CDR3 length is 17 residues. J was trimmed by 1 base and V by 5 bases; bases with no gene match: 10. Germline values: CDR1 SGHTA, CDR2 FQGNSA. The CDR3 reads CASSLPRGGGNTGELFF. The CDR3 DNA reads TGTGCCAGCAGCCTCCCCCGGGGCGGGGGGAACACCGGGGAGCTGTTTTTT. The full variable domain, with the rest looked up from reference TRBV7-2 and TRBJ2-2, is GAGVSQSPSNKVTEKGKDVELRCDPISGHTALYWYRQSLGQGLEFLIYFQGNSAPDKSGLPSDRFSAERTGGSVSTLTIQRTQQEDSAVYLCASSLPRGGGNTGELFFGEGSRLTVL.

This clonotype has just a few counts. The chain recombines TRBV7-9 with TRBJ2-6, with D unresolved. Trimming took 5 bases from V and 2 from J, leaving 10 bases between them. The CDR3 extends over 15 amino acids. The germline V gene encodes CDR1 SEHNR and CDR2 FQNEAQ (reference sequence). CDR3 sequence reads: CASSGGSAGANVLTF. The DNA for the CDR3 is TGTGCCAGCAGCGGTGGGTCGGCTGGGGCCAACGTCCTGACTTTC. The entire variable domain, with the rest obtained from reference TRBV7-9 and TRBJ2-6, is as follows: DTGVSQNPRHKITKRGQNVTFRCDPISEHNRLYWYRQTLGQGPEFLTYFQNEAQLEKSRLLSDRFSAERPKGSFSTLEIQRTEQGDSAMYLCASSGGSAGANVLTFGAGSRLTVL.

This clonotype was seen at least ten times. CDR3 residues: CASSLVPAGATIEQYF. CDR3 in DNA: TGTGCCAGCAGCTTAGTCCCAGCGGGGGCCACAATCGAGCAGTACTTC. The V call is TRBV7-2, the J call TRBJ2-7; 8 nucleotides align to TRBD2. This CDR3 region has 16 residues. V dropped 1 base and J dropped 6; count of bases not matched to a gene: 11. CDR1 SGHTA and CDR2 FQGNSA come from the germline V gene.

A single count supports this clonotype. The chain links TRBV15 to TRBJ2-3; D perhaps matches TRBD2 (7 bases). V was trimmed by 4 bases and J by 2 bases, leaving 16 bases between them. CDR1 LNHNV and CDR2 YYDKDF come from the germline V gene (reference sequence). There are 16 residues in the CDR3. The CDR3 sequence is CATSIGGDPSTDTQYF. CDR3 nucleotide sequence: TGTGCCACCAGCATAGGGGGGGACCCCTCCACAGATACGCAGTATTTT.

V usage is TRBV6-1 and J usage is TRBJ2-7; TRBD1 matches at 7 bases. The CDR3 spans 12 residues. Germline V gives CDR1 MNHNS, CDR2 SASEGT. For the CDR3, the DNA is TGTGTCTCCGGGACAGAGCCCTACGAGCAGTACTTC. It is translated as CVSGTEPYEQYF.

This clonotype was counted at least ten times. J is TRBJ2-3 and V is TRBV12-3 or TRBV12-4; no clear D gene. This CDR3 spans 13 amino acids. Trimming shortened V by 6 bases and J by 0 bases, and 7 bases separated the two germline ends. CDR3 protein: CASSSSSTDTQYF. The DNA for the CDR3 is TGTGCCAGCAGCTCCTCTAGCACAGATACGCAGTATTTT.